A selection of T cell receptor beta chains follows, all from one sample in a study of blood T cell repertoires in COVID-19. Clones were read by immunoSEQ multiplex PCR, and TCRdb kept only the in-frame ones, dropping some. The repertoire holds roughly 220,000 clones, with 70% to 90% as singletons. Sequenced input: peripheral blood. These receptors originate from a man aged 55 to 69 with acute or convalescent COVID-19. Each CDR3 is given with its conserved first and last residue. The order of the fields is D gene, clone size, V gene, J gene, CDR3 protein, CDR3 DNA. A D gene is named only where the DNA matches it firmly. Size is stated for part of the rows, as once, few or many counts, or as a class when the clone is expanded.

d_call: NA
clone_size: NA
v_call: TRBV30
j_call: TRBJ2-2
cdr3_aa: CAWSVMGGTGELFF
cdr3_nt: TGTGCCTGGAGTGTCATGGGAGGCACCGGGGAGCTGTTTTTT

d_call: TRBD2
clone_size: NA
v_call: TRBV4-1
j_call: TRBJ2-3
cdr3_aa: CASSQGLAGTDTQYF
cdr3_nt: TGCGCCAGCAGCCAAGGACTAGCGGGGACAGATACGCAGTATTTT

d_call: NA
clone_size: NA
v_call: TRBV9
j_call: TRBJ1-5
cdr3_aa: CASSARGDNQPQHF
cdr3_nt: TGTGCCAGCAGCGCCCGGGGGGACAATCAGCCCCAGCATTTT

d_call: TRBD2
clone_size: NA
v_call: TRBV6-6
j_call: TRBJ2-1
cdr3_aa: CASSTSGGSLNEQFF
cdr3_nt: TGTGCCAGCTCCACTAGCGGGGGCAGCTTGAATGAGCAGTTCTTC

d_call: NA
clone_size: NA
v_call: TRBV3-1/TRBV3-2
j_call: TRBJ1-3
cdr3_aa: CASSRSSTGNTIYF
cdr3_nt: TGTGCCAGCAGCCGCAGTTCCACTGGAAACACCATATATTTT

d_call: NA
clone_size: NA
v_call: TRBV7-9
j_call: TRBJ2-1
cdr3_aa: CASSPPRNEQFF
cdr3_nt: TGTGCCAGCAGCCCCCCCCGGAATGAGCAGTTCTTC

d_call: NA
clone_size: NA
v_call: TRBV18
j_call: TRBJ2-7
cdr3_aa: CASTPRDISYEQYF
cdr3_nt: TGTGCCAGCACCCCTCGGGACATCTCCTACGAGCAGTACTTC

d_call: TRBD2
clone_size: few
v_call: TRBV2
j_call: TRBJ2-1
cdr3_aa: CATRGGPYNEQFF
cdr3_nt: TGTGCCACCCGGGGGGGCCCCTACAATGAGCAGTTCTTC

d_call: TRBD2
clone_size: NA
v_call: TRBV7-3
j_call: TRBJ2-2
cdr3_aa: CASSLTSGTPGTGELFF
cdr3_nt: TGTGCCAGCAGCTTAACTAGCGGGACCCCGGGGACCGGGGAGCTGTTTTTT

d_call: TRBD2
clone_size: NA
v_call: TRBV15
j_call: TRBJ2-7
cdr3_aa: CATSRVLAGGLDEQYF
cdr3_nt: TGTGCCACCAGCAGAGTCCTAGCGGGGGGCCTCGACGAGCAGTACTTC

d_call: NA
clone_size: NA
v_call: TRBV19
j_call: TRBJ2-7
cdr3_aa: CASSGHRDEQYF
cdr3_nt: TGTGCCAGTAGTGGACACAGAGACGAGCAGTACTTC

d_call: NA
clone_size: once
v_call: TRBV3-1/TRBV3-2
j_call: TRBJ1-2
cdr3_aa: CASSQEGRRYGYTF
cdr3_nt: TGTGCCAGCAGCCAAGAGGGCAGAAGGTATGGCTACACCTTC

d_call: NA
clone_size: NA
v_call: TRBV24-1
j_call: TRBJ1-2
cdr3_aa: CATSDSRQVLGYTF
cdr3_nt: TGTGCCACCAGTGATTCCCGACAAGTTCTCGGCTACACCTTC

d_call: TRBD2
clone_size: NA
v_call: TRBV5-4
j_call: TRBJ2-3
cdr3_aa: CASSSLAGVSSTDTQYF
cdr3_nt: TGTGCCAGCAGTAGCCTAGCGGGGGTCTCTAGCACAGATACGCAGTATTTT

d_call: NA
clone_size: NA
v_call: TRBV27
j_call: TRBJ1-2
cdr3_aa: CASRSTGEGYGYTF
cdr3_nt: TGTGCCAGCAGATCAACGGGGGAAGGCTATGGCTACACCTTC

d_call: NA
clone_size: NA
v_call: TRBV9
j_call: TRBJ2-2
cdr3_aa: CASRADILTGELFF
cdr3_nt: TGTGCCAGCAGGGCCGACATTCTCACCGGGGAGCTGTTTTTT

d_call: TRBD1
clone_size: NA
v_call: TRBV19
j_call: TRBJ1-2
cdr3_aa: CASSAPGQANYGYTF
cdr3_nt: TGTGCCAGTAGTGCGCCGGGACAGGCTAACTATGGCTACACCTTC

d_call: TRBD1
clone_size: NA
v_call: TRBV6-2/TRBV6-3
j_call: TRBJ2-2
cdr3_aa: CASSKDRGQTGELFF
cdr3_nt: TGTGCCAGCAGTAAGGACAGGGGGCAGACCGGGGAGCTGTTTTTT

d_call: TRBD1
clone_size: NA
v_call: TRBV5-1
j_call: TRBJ1-3
cdr3_aa: CASSSTGDGNTIYF
cdr3_nt: TGCGCCAGCAGCTCAACAGGGGATGGAAACACCATATATTTT

d_call: TRBD2
clone_size: NA
v_call: TRBV6-1
j_call: TRBJ2-2
cdr3_aa: CASSEEAGGRFANTGELFF
cdr3_nt: TGTGCCAGCAGTGAGGAGGCGGGGGGACGATTCGCGAACACCGGGGAGCTGTTTTTT

d_call: NA
clone_size: NA
v_call: TRBV5-1
j_call: TRBJ1-1
cdr3_aa: CASSPGGAGHSTEAFF
cdr3_nt: TGCGCCAGCAGCCCCGGTGGGGCAGGGCATTCTACTGAAGCTTTCTTT

d_call: TRBD1
clone_size: NA
v_call: TRBV18
j_call: TRBJ1-1
cdr3_aa: CASSPRTGGEAFF
cdr3_nt: TGTGCCAGCTCACCACGGACAGGGGGAGAAGCTTTCTTT

d_call: TRBD2
clone_size: NA
v_call: TRBV9
j_call: TRBJ2-3
cdr3_aa: CASSTGPSGVTQYF
cdr3_nt: TGTGCCAGCAGCACTGGACCTAGCGGAGTTACGCAGTATTTT

d_call: NA
clone_size: NA
v_call: TRBV7-8
j_call: TRBJ1-1
cdr3_aa: CASSLAGPDREAFF
cdr3_nt: TGTGCCAGCAGCTTAGCGGGTCCGGACAGAGAAGCTTTCTTT

d_call: NA
clone_size: NA
v_call: TRBV11-2
j_call: TRBJ2-1
cdr3_aa: CASTEIRGAGYNEQFF
cdr3_nt: TGTGCCAGCACCGAAATACGGGGGGCAGGCTACAATGAGCAGTTCTTC

d_call: TRBD1
clone_size: NA
v_call: TRBV30
j_call: TRBJ1-1
cdr3_aa: CAWSPTGGMEAFF
cdr3_nt: TGTGCCTGGAGTCCGACAGGGGGTATGGAAGCTTTCTTT

d_call: NA
clone_size: NA
v_call: TRBV2
j_call: TRBJ2-7
cdr3_aa: CASSDLRAGEEQYF
cdr3_nt: TGTGCCAGCAGCGACCTTCGGGCAGGGGAAGAGCAGTACTTC

d_call: NA
clone_size: NA
v_call: TRBV9
j_call: TRBJ1-1
cdr3_aa: CASSPQNMNTEAFF
cdr3_nt: TGTGCCAGCAGCCCACAGAACATGAACACTGAAGCTTTCTTT

d_call: TRBD1
clone_size: few
v_call: TRBV24-1
j_call: TRBJ1-2
cdr3_aa: CATSARQGAYGYTF
cdr3_nt: TGTGCCACCAGTGCACGACAGGGCGCCTATGGCTACACCTTC

d_call: TRBD1
clone_size: NA
v_call: TRBV2
j_call: TRBJ2-5
cdr3_aa: CASRKDRVQETQYF
cdr3_nt: TGTGCCAGCAGAAAGGACAGGGTACAAGAGACCCAGTACTTC

d_call: NA
clone_size: once
v_call: TRBV3-1/TRBV3-2
j_call: TRBJ1-1
cdr3_aa: CASSHAVGGTQIQNTEAFF
cdr3_nt: TGTGCCAGCAGCCATGCGGTGGGGGGGACACAAATCCAGAACACTGAAGCTTTCTTT

d_call: TRBD2
clone_size: NA
v_call: TRBV4-3
j_call: TRBJ2-3
cdr3_aa: CASSPTAGGLTDTQYF
cdr3_nt: TGCGCCAGCAGCCCCACAGCGGGGGGGCTGACAGATACGCAGTATTTT

d_call: NA
clone_size: few
v_call: TRBV28
j_call: TRBJ2-2
cdr3_aa: CASSFLAGATGELFF
cdr3_nt: TGTGCCAGCAGCTTTCTTGCAGGGGCAACCGGGGAGCTGTTTTTT

d_call: TRBD1
clone_size: NA
v_call: TRBV7-9
j_call: TRBJ1-4
cdr3_aa: CASSFDRGTNEKLFF
cdr3_nt: TGTGCCAGCAGCTTCGACAGGGGAACTAATGAAAAACTGTTTTTT

d_call: TRBD2
clone_size: once
v_call: TRBV5-1
j_call: TRBJ2-5
cdr3_aa: CASSLGRGGRGETQYF
cdr3_nt: TGCGCCAGCAGCCTGGGGAGGGGCGGGCGTGGAGAGACCCAGTACTTC

d_call: NA
clone_size: NA
v_call: TRBV19
j_call: TRBJ2-3
cdr3_aa: CASSRRGTDTQYF
cdr3_nt: TGTGCCAGTAGTAGGCGGGGTACAGATACGCAGTATTTT

d_call: NA
clone_size: many
v_call: TRBV7-9
j_call: TRBJ1-6
cdr3_aa: CAGSTPGQPNSPLHF
cdr3_nt: TGTGCCGGTTCTACCCCAGGACAGCCTAATTCACCCCTCCACTTT

d_call: NA
clone_size: NA
v_call: TRBV27
j_call: TRBJ1-1
cdr3_aa: CASSGGHWNTEAFF
cdr3_nt: TGTGCCAGCAGTGGGGGACACTGGAACACTGAAGCTTTCTTT

d_call: TRBD2
clone_size: once
v_call: TRBV18
j_call: TRBJ2-3
cdr3_aa: CASSPSSGGAGNTQYF
cdr3_nt: TGTGCCAGCTCACCGTCTAGCGGGGGGGCTGGGAATACGCAGTATTTT

d_call: NA
clone_size: once
v_call: TRBV6-5
j_call: TRBJ2-1
cdr3_aa: CASSYLKGGRYNEQFF
cdr3_nt: TGTGCCAGCAGTTACCTCAAAGGGGGTCGCTACAATGAGCAGTTCTTC

d_call: TRBD2
clone_size: once
v_call: TRBV5-1
j_call: TRBJ2-1
cdr3_aa: CASSLAVGGGARDEQFF
cdr3_nt: TGCGCCAGCAGCTTGGCCGTAGGCGGGGGGGCTAGGGATGAGCAGTTCTTC

d_call: TRBD1
clone_size: NA
v_call: TRBV20-1
j_call: TRBJ1-1
cdr3_aa: CSASSGRGTNEAFF
cdr3_nt: TGCAGTGCTAGTAGCGGCAGGGGGACGAACGAAGCTTTCTTT

d_call: TRBD2
clone_size: NA
v_call: TRBV7-8
j_call: TRBJ2-2
cdr3_aa: CASHPTSGLSANTGELFF
cdr3_nt: TGTGCCAGCCACCCGACTAGCGGGCTCTCCGCGAACACCGGGGAGCTGTTTTTT

d_call: NA
clone_size: NA
v_call: TRBV24-1
j_call: TRBJ2-7
cdr3_aa: CATSRLGLWGYEQYF
cdr3_nt: TGTGCCACCAGTCGTCTTGGACTTTGGGGTTACGAGCAGTACTTC